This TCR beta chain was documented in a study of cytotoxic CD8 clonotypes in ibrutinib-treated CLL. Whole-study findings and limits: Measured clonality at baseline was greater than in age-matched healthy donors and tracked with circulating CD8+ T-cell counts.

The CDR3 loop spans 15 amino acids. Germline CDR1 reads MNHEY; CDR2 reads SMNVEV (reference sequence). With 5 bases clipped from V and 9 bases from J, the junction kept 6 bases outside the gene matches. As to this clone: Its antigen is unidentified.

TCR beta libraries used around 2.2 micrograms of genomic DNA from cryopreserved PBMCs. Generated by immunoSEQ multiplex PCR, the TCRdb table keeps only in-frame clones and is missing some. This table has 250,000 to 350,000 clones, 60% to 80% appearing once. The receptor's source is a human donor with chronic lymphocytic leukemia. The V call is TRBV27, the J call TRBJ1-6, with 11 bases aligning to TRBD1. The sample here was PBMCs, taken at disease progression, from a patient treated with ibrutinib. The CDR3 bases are TGTGCCAGCAGTCCGAGGACAGGGGGCCGTTCACCCCTCCACTTT. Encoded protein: CASSPRTGGRSPLHF.